The entry below gives a single T cell receptor beta chain sequence along with its context. The antigen is not known. This sample is drawn from a study of molecular identifiers for immune sequencing clone quantification. General study points: Spike-in Jurkat TCR RNA from a single cell reportedly registered among 900,000 to 1,000,000 naive cells. Naive cells had under 1% of molecules in clones above 20 RNA copies, effectors over 99%.

When naive CD8 T cells were sorted, they were gated as CD8+CD4-CCR7+CD45RA+. Trimming took off 0 bases at V and 4 bases at J, with 14 bases between the two ends. CDR1 is SGHRS and CDR2 is YFSETQ in the germline V gene. The CDR3 contains 15 residues. Methods described previously were used for bulk TCR libraries, and listed TCR primers were applied. TCRdb itself ran the PCR reads through MiXCR, one entry per CDR3 protein. The table records about 97,000 distinct CDR3 sequences, 30% to 35% of them present only once. Sequences were obtained from naive CD8+ T cells from blood, with Jurkat cell RNA spiked in. Sample subset: FACS-sorted CD8+CD4-CCR7+CD45RA+ naive T cells. This sequence was found in a human donor in good health. Some libraries in this study had Jurkat cell RNA spiked in. This sequence joins TRBV5-1 and TRBJ2-7, with D perhaps matching TRBD2 (6 bases). The CDR3 DNA sequence: TGCGCCAGCAGCTTGGATCCGGGGGTTTGGTACGAGCAGTACTTC. Its protein product is CASSLDPGVWYEQYF.